This TCR beta chain is drawn from a study of control samples from healthy donors and cancer patients. Libraries were prepared by immunoSEQ multiplex PCR; TCRdb keeps only in-frame clonotypes and omits some of them. In the table there are 70,000 to 80,000 clones, approximately 80% of which are singletons. The CDR3 is 13 amino acids. Germline assignment: CDR1 LNHDA and CDR2 SQIVND (reference sequence). Trimming at V came to 0 bases and at J to 14 bases, leaving 7 bases not matched to a gene. The source is a man over 45 in good health. V and J are TRBV19 and TRBJ1-5, with 7 bases fitting TRBD1. Sequenced material: blood. Written as DNA, the CDR3 is TGTGCCAGTAGTATAGATCGGGAGGGGGCTAAGCATTTT. Amino acid sequence: CASSIDREGAKHF.